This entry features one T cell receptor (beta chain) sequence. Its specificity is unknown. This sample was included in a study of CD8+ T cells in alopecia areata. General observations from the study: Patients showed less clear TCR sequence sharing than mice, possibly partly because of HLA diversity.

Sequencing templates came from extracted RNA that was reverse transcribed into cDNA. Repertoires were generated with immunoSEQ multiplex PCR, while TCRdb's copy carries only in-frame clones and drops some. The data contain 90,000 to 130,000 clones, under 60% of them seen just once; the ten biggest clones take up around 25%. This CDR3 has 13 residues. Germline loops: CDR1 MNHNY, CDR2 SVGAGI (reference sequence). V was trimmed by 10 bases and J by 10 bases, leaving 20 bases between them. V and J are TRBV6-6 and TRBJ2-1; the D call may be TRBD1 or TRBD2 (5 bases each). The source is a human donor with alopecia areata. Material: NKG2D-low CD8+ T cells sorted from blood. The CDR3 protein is CAMSPGTVSEQFF. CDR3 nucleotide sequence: TGTGCCATGAGCCCCGGGACGGTCTCGGAGCAGTTCTTC.